This entry is about one T cell receptor (beta chain). The specificity of this receptor is unknown. Sequencing instrument: Illumina HiSeq 2000. TCR beta cDNA libraries were made by 5'RACE template switching that added a universal primer site and unique molecular identifiers. cDNA synthesis was primed from the TCR beta constant segment, followed by two successive PCR amplification steps. The authors' pipeline ran thus. MIGEC handled demultiplexing of the reads and grouping by UMI, while MiTCR was used to assemble and quantify clonotypes. To exclude erroneous sequences, any TCR cDNA sequence not supported by at least two reads was discarded. The tcR package was used for downstream repertoire analysis, with clonotypes matched between fractions based on CDR3 nucleotide sequence plus V segment. VDJmatch was used to annotate antigen specificity against VDJdb, with one amino acid substitution allowed in CDR3. Reprocessed by TCRdb, the reads give a single entry per CDR3 protein sequence, without DNA. For this entry, the V and J calls and clone size follow TCRdb and not the study's own pipeline. The sample's clone listing holds approximately 420,000 distinct CDR3 sequences. Approximately 12% of the sample is held by the ten biggest clonotypes.

The data are from a study of T cells expressing NK-cell markers (dated by TCRdb to the early 2020s). Regarding the research as a whole: Three sorted T-cell subsets (CD3+CD56+NKG2C+, CD3+CD56+NKG2C- and CD3+CD56-NKG2C+) from under ten donors had their TCR beta-chain repertoires profiled. Of the eight sequenced donors, seven were found to be HCMV-seropositive and one was found to be HCMV-seronegative. Sequencing of the libraries produced 2 x 150 bp reads on Illumina HiSeq 2000/2500, MiSeq or NextSeq. The eight sequenced donors were randomly selected healthy volunteers, three men and five women.

Reading from cysteine to phenylalanine, the CDR3 counts 14 amino acids. The DNA is unrecorded. HCMV serostatus was determined by detecting HCMV-specific IgG in serum with a commercial ELISA kit. Peripheral blood mononuclear cells were isolated from blood by Ficoll density gradient centrifugation. What the research found in general, with its limitations: Those dominant clonotypes were again the most abundant among CD3+CD56-NKG2C+ cells in four donors, at roughly 25-65%. In roughly 6 donors, the dominant CD3+CD56+NKG2C+ clonotypes ranked among the top 10 CD8+ clonotypes, making up about 1.0-7.5% of CD8+ T cells. It remained unclear whether the expanded NKG2C-expressing T cell clones were specific for HCMV antigens.

The material sequenced was blood T cells: a sorted CD56 or NKG2C T cell subset, CD4+ or CD8+ T cells, or bulk PBMC T cells (not recorded which). The V and J genes are TRBV12-3 or TRBV12-4 and TRBJ1-2; absent DNA, TCRdb's TRBD1 call cannot be checked. The clonotype comes from a woman aged 45-65 years in good health. Donor details come from another sample of the same person, matched by shared clones. The CDR3 protein: CASSGQPPDGRYTF.